A selection of T cell receptor beta chains follows, all from one sample in a study of memory CD4+ T cells and cytomegalovirus serostatus. The data were produced by immunoSEQ multiplex PCR, yet TCRdb's version contains in-frame clones alone and is incomplete. The repertoire holds 25,000 to 30,000 clones, with 70% to 85% as singletons. Sequencing was done on a sample of memory CD4+ T cells from blood. The receptors were gathered from an adult in good health and CMV-seronegative. The conserved cysteine and the conserved F or W are not part of the CDR3 here. The order of the fields is CDR3 protein, J gene, clone size, D gene, V gene. A D gene is named only where the DNA matches it firmly. Clone size is not always given. Where it is, it says once, few, many or a class for expanded clones.

ASRPTSGSIKQY	TRBJ2-7	-	TRBD2	TRBV6-5
SVGQTTEAF	TRBJ1-1	-	-	TRBV29-1
ASSKLAGGSYNEQF	TRBJ2-1	-	TRBD2	TRBV7-2
ASSIGVGNTIY	TRBJ1-3	-	-	TRBV5-1
ASLTPGLAVTGELF	TRBJ2-2	-	TRBD2	TRBV7-2
ASSTYGSIENTEAF	TRBJ1-1	-	-	TRBV18
ASSLGGLKDTQY	TRBJ2-3	-	-	TRBV5-1
ASSRRTGITDTQY	TRBJ2-3	-	TRBD1	TRBV27
ASGLVRLAHSYEQY	TRBJ2-7	-	-	TRBV12-5
ASSDIQGAYEQY	TRBJ2-7	-	TRBD1	TRBV28
ASSEGQVVSEQY	TRBJ2-7	-	TRBD1	TRBV9
ASSGSANTGELF	TRBJ2-2	-	-	TRBV11-3
ASSTTGADYGYT	TRBJ1-2	few	-	TRBV13
ASSPSAGNTIY	TRBJ1-3	-	-	TRBV27
ASSIDPIDGNYEQY	TRBJ2-7	-	-	TRBV19
AWAAGVYNQPQH	TRBJ1-5	-	-	TRBV30